One and the same sample provided the 23 T cell receptor beta chains below, sequenced in a study of blood T cell repertoires in COVID-19. The repertoire was sequenced with immunoSEQ multiplex PCR; TCRdb's copy has only in-frame clones and lacks some. Among some 200,000 clones, 70% to 90% were seen once, and the ten largest hold 9.8%. Sequenced material: peripheral blood. All receptors derive from a woman aged 80 or older with acute or convalescent COVID-19.

This chain joins TRBV11-3 and TRBJ2-7; D might be TRBD2 (6 bases). The CDR3 length is 14 residues. The germline CDR1 and CDR2 sequences are SGHNT and YENEEA. V was trimmed by 1 base and J by 3 bases, leaving 10 bases between them. The CDR3 sequence is CASSLAGRNYEQYF. In DNA form, the CDR3 reads TGTGCCAGCAGCTTAGCAGGGAGGAACTACGAGCAGTACTTC.

This clone was seen a handful of times. This chain links TRBV5-1 with TRBJ2-7, with D maybe TRBD2 (6 bases). Germline CDR1 and CDR2: SGHRS and YFSETQ. The ends were cut back, 5 bases at V and 5 bases at J, with 17 bases in the middle. The CDR3 spans 14 residues. CDR3 nucleotides: TGCGCCAGCAGTTTCAGCGGGCATTACGACGAGCAGTACTTC. Encoded protein: CASSFSGHYDEQYF.

V gene TRBV18 combines with J gene TRBJ2-7; no firm D call. The CDR3 is 15 residues long. From germline, CDR1 is KGHSH and CDR2 LQKENI. Trimming shortened V by 0 bases and J by 4 bases, and 13 bases separated the two germline ends. The DNA for the CDR3 is TGTGCCAGCTCACCACCGTTGGGCCCCCCTTACGAGCAGTACTTC. As protein: CASSPPLGPPYEQYF. The full variable domain, in which reference TRBV18 and TRBJ2-7 provide the parts outside the CDR3, is NAGVMQNPRHLVRRRGQEARLRCSPMKGHSHVYWYRQLPEEGLKFMVYLQKENIIDESGMPKERFSAEFPKEGPSILRIQQVVRGDSAAYFCASSPPLGPPYEQYFGPGTRLTVT.

This chain joins TRBV4-1 and TRBJ1-2; no definite D call. V shed 2 bases and J shed 2 bases, with 12 bases lying between them. CDR3 length: 15 amino acids. Germline V gene sequence: CDR1 MGHRA, CDR2 YSYEKL. CDR3 sequence (DNA): TGCGCCAGCAGCCAACTTAGGACGGGGAACTATGGCTACACCTTC. Its protein product is CASSQLRTGNYGYTF.

The CDR3 nucleotides are TGTGCCAGCTCACCACCGAGACAACAAATAGGGGTGTATGGCTACACCTTC. As protein: CASSPPRQQIGVYGYTF. The chain links TRBV18 to TRBJ1-2; the D gene is possibly TRBD1 (5 bases). CDR1 is KGHSH, CDR2 LQKENI, per germline. V gave up 0 bases and J gave up 5 bases, with 19 bases separating them. The CDR3 spans 17 residues.

This chain links TRBV5-5 with TRBJ2-7; maybe TRBD2 (6 bases). V was trimmed by 4 bases and J by 3 bases, leaving 14 bases between them. Germline V CDR1 and CDR2: SGHKS, YYEKEE (reference sequence). The CDR3 consists of 14 residues. The CDR3 loop is CASSALNGGYEQYF. CDR3 coding DNA: TGTGCCAGCAGCGCGTTGAACGGGGGCTACGAGCAGTACTTC. Full variable domain (rest looked up from reference TRBV5-5 and TRBJ2-7): DAGVTQSPTHLIKTRGQQVTLRCSPISGHKSVSWYQQVLGQGPQFIFQYYEKEERGRGNFPDRFSARQFPNYSSELNVNALLLGDSALYLCASSALNGGYEQYFGPGTRLTVT.

This chain links TRBV27 with TRBJ1-6; D is undetermined. Germline lookup yields CDR1 MNHEY and CDR2 SMNVEV (reference sequence). V was trimmed by 2 bases and J by 10 bases, leaving 15 bases between them. The length of the CDR3 is 15 residues. The CDR3 sequence: CASSLMRRVGSPLHF. CDR3 nucleotide sequence: TGTGCCAGCAGTTTAATGAGGCGGGTCGGATCACCCCTCCACTTT.

This clone was found once. The chain couples TRBV5-6 to TRBJ1-1; tentatively, D is TRBD1 (5 bases). The V end lost 2 bases, the J end lost 1 base, and 9 bases lay between the germline ends. The CDR3 sequence is 14 residues long. Germline CDR1 and CDR2: SGHDT and YYEEEE. This CDR3 reads CASSFRDGNTEAFF. In nucleotides, the CDR3 is TGTGCCAGCAGCTTCAGGGATGGGAACACTGAAGCTTTCTTT. The variable domain in full, completed from reference TRBV5-6 and TRBJ1-1, reads DAGVTQSPTHLIKTRGQQVTLRCSPKSGHDTVSWYQQALGQGPQFIFQYYEEEERQRGNFPDRFSGHQFPNYSSELNVNALLLGDSALYLCASSFRDGNTEAFFGQGTRLTVV.

V usage is TRBV11-2 and J usage is TRBJ1-3; D is unresolved. The V gene lost 1 base and the J gene lost 0 bases, with 7 bases spanning the gap. CDR1 is SGHAT and CDR2 is FQNNGV in the germline V gene. CDR3 size: 15 residues. The CDR3 sequence is CASSLGQRSGNTIYF. The CDR3 nucleotides are TGTGCCAGCAGCTTAGGTCAGCGCTCTGGAAACACCATATATTTT.

V is TRBV19 and J is TRBJ1-5; TRBD1 might be the D (6 bases). This CDR3 contains 14 residues. Germline lookup yields CDR1 LNHDA and CDR2 SQIVND (reference sequence). Trimming stripped 3 bases from V and 7 bases from J, with 13 bases between. DNA of the CDR3: TGTGCCAGTAGTATCGGGGGGCAGGGACAGCCCCAGCATTTT. Its translation: CASSIGGQGQPQHF. Combining the CDR3 with reference TRBV19 and TRBJ1-5 gives the whole variable domain DGGITQSPKYLFRKEGQNVTLSCEQNLNHDAMYWYRQDPGQGLRLIYYSQIVNDFQKGDIAEGYSVSREKKESFPLTVTSAQKNPTAFYLCASSIGGQGQPQHFGDGTRLSIL.

The CDR3 sequence: CASSISPTAGEKLFF. CDR3 nucleotide sequence: TGTGCCAGTAGTATCTCCCCTACGGCGGGGGAAAAACTGTTTTTT. V gene TRBV19 combines with J gene TRBJ1-4; D uncertain. The CDR3 is made up of 15 amino acids. Germline CDR1 is LNHDA and CDR2 is SQIVND (reference sequence). Trimming pared 3 bases from V and 8 bases from J, leaving 16 bases between.

The chain joins TRBV7-2 to TRBJ2-5; possible D gene TRBD2, 6 bases. Germline V lookup: CDR1 SGHTA, CDR2 FQGNSA. The CDR3 length is 14 residues. Deletions cut 8 bases from V and 1 base from J, with 14 bases between. The CDR3 nucleotides are TGTGCCAGCTCTGGAGGGGCCCTCCAAGAGACCCAGTACTTC. It specifies CASSGGALQETQYF. Together with reference TRBV7-2 and TRBJ2-5, the CDR3 gives the full variable domain: GAGVSQSPSNKVTEKGKDVELRCDPISGHTALYWYRQSLGQGLEFLIYFQGNSAPDKSGLPSDRFSAERTGGSVSTLTIQRTQQEDSAVYLCASSGGALQETQYFGPGTRLLVL.

This chain uses TRBV21-1 with TRBJ2-7; the table's TRBD2 call for D was not verified on the DNA. TRBV21-1 is listed as a pseudogene. The CDR3 length is 16 residues. For the CDR3, the DNA is TGTGCCAGCAGCGACCGGACTAGCGGTGACTCCTACGAGCAGTACTTC. This sequence encodes CASSDRTSGDSYEQYF.

V is TRBV6-1 and J is TRBJ2-1, with 10 bases lining up with TRBD2. Germline trimming cut 2 bases from V and 3 bases from J; bases unmatched to any gene: 4. The CDR3 length is 16 residues. Germline CDR1 is MNHNS and CDR2 is SASEGT. The CDR3 DNA reads as TGTGCCAGCAGTGAATCAGGACTAGCGGACTACAATGAGCAGTTCTTC. Translated, it gives CASSESGLADYNEQFF.

This clone came up a few times. CDR3 amino acids: CASSLGTSGTGELFF. The CDR3 DNA sequence: TGTGCCAGCAGCCTAGGCACTAGCGGGACCGGGGAGCTGTTTTTT. This chain uses TRBV7-3 with TRBJ2-2; TRBD2 aligns across 9 bases. The CDR3 loop spans 15 amino acids. The trim removed 5 bases at V and 5 bases at J, leaving 6 bases unmatched. The germline V gene has CDR1 SGHTA and CDR2 FQGTGA.

This chain connects TRBV28 to TRBJ2-1; 8 bases line up with TRBD2. CDR3 size: 15 residues. The junction had 4 bases not matched to a gene; V was cut back by 2 bases and J by 4 bases. Per germline, CDR1 MDHEN and CDR2 SYDVKM. CDR3 protein: CASSLRSGGYNEQFF. The CDR3, as DNA: TGTGCCAGCAGTTTAAGAAGCGGGGGATACAATGAGCAGTTCTTC.

A note on this clone: The same CDR3 is also encoded by other DNA sequences in this sample. V and J are TRBV9 and TRBJ1-4; the D gene is possibly TRBD1 (6 bases). This CDR3 comprises 14 residues. Trimming shortened V by 2 bases and J by 3 bases, and 8 bases separated the two germline ends. Germline CDR1 reads SGDLS; CDR2 reads YYNGEE. CDR3 loop: CASSVTGANEKLFF. The CDR3 DNA sequence: TGTGCCAGCAGCGTGACAGGAGCTAATGAAAAACTGTTTTTT.

This sequence joins TRBV11-2 and TRBJ2-6, with TRBD2 identical over 8 bases. The CDR3 consists of 19 residues. Per germline, CDR1 SGHAT and CDR2 FQNNGV. Unmatched junction bases numbered 12, after V lost 5 bases and J lost 0 bases. CDR3 DNA sequence: TGTGCCAGCAGCACCCGGGGGGGTAGGTGGGGCTCTGGGGCCAACGTCCTGACTTTC. It encodes CASSTRGGRWGSGANVLTF.

This chain joins TRBV27 and TRBJ2-7, with D perhaps matching TRBD2 (6 bases). Germline V gene lookup returns CDR1 MNHEY and CDR2 SMNVEV (reference sequence). V was pared by 2 bases and J by 2 bases, with 13 bases between. The CDR3 consists of 15 residues. CDR3 bases: TGTGCCAGCAGTTTAAGGGGCGGGAACCCCTACGAGCAGTACTTC. Encoded protein: CASSLRGGNPYEQYF.

The V call is TRBV10-3, the J call TRBJ1-1; 7 bases are a match to TRBD1. With 0 bases clipped from V and 5 bases from J, the junction kept 6 bases outside the gene matches. CDR3 length equals 15 residues. Germline V gene data show CDR1 as ENHRY and CDR2 as SYGVKD. This chain's CDR3 is CAISESTGFKTEAFF. The CDR3 nucleotides read TGTGCCATCAGTGAGTCGACAGGGTTTAAAACTGAAGCTTTCTTT.

This chain links TRBV7-9 with TRBJ1-2, with a tentative D call TRBD1 (5 bases). Per the germline V gene, CDR1 is SEHNR and CDR2 is FQNEAQ (reference sequence). There are 13 residues in the CDR3. V was clipped by 1 base and J by 6 bases, with 9 bases between them. CDR3 in DNA: TGTGCCAGCAGCTTAGAGGTGGGGCATGGCTACACCTTC. Protein sequence: CASSLEVGHGYTF.

The genes are TRBV19 and TRBJ2-2; 8 nucleotides align to TRBD2. Germline CDR1 is LNHDA and CDR2 is SQIVND (reference sequence). The CDR3 has 15 residues. After removal of 3 bases from V and 5 bases from J, the junction contained 5 bases not matched to a gene. CDR3 bases: TGTGCCAGTAGTATTTCGAGCGGGGGAACCGGGGAGCTGTTTTTT. As protein: CASSISSGGTGELFF.

This rearrangement joins TRBV4-3 to TRBJ2-5; 13 nucleotides line up with TRBD2. V shed 1 base and J 9 bases; nucleotides not matched to a gene: 8. Germline CDR1 and CDR2: LGHNA and YSLEER. The CDR3 consists of 16 residues. The CDR3 nucleotides read TGCGCCAGCAGCCAAGGGACTAGCGGGGGCCTCTCCCCCCAGTACTTC. Its protein is CASSQGTSGGLSPQYF.